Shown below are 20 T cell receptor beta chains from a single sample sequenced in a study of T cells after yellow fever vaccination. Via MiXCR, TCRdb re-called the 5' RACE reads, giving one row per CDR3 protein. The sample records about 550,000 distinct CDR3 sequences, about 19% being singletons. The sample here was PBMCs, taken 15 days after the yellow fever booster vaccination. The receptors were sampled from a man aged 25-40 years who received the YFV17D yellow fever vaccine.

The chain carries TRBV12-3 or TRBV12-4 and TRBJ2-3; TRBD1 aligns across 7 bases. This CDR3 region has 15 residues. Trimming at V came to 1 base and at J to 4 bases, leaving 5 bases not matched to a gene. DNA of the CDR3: TGTGCCAGCAGTTTAGAAGGGGGCAGGGCAGATACGCAGTATTTT. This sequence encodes CASSLEGGRADTQYF.

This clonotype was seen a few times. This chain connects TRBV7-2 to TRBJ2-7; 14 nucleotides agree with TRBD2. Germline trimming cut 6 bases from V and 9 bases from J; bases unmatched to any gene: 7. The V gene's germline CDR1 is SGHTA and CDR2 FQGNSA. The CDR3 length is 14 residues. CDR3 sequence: CASRPGTSGSAQYF. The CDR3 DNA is TGTGCCAGCAGACCCGGGACTAGCGGGAGTGCGCAGTACTTC.

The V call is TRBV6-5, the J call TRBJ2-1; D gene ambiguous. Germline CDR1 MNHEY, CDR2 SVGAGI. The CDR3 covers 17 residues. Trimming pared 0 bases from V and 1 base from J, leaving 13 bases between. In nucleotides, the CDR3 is TGTGCCAGCAGTTACTCATTCGACCCTGAATCCTACAATGAGCAGTTCTTC. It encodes CASSYSFDPESYNEQFF.

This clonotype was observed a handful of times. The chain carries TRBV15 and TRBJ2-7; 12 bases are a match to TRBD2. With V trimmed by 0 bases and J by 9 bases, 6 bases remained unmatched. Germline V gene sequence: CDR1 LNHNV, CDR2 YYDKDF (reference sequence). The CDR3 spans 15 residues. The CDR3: CATSRDETSGSAQYF. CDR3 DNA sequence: TGTGCCACCAGCAGAGACGAGACTAGCGGGAGCGCGCAGTACTTC.

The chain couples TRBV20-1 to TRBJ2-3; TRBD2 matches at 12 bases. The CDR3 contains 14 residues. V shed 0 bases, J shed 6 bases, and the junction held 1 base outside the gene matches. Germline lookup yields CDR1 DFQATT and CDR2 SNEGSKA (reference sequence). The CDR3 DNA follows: TGCAGTGCTAGAGACCTAGCGGGAGGGGATACGCAGTATTTT. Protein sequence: CSARDLAGGDTQYF.

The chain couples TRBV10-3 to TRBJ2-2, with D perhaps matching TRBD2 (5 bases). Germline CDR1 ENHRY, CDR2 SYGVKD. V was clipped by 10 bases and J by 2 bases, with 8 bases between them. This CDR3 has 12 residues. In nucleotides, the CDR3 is TGTGCCACGGGGAAAAACACCGGGGAGCTGTTTTTT. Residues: CATGKNTGELFF.

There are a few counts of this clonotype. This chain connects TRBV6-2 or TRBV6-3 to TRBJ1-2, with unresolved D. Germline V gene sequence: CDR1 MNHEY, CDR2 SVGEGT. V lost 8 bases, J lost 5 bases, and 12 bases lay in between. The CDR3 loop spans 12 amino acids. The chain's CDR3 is CASLDGSYGYTF. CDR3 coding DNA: TGTGCCAGCTTAGACGGATCTTATGGCTACACCTTC.

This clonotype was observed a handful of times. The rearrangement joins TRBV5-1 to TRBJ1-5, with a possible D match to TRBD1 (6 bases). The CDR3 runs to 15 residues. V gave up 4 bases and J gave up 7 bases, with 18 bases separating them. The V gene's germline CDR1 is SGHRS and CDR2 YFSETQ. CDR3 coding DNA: TGCGCCAGCAGCCCGGCGGGGGGGCCTAAGCAGCCCCAGCATTTT. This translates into CASSPAGGPKQPQHF.

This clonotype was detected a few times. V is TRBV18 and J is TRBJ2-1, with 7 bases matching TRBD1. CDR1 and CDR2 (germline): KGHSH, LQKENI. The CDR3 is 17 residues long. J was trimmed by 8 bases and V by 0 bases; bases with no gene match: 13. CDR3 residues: CASSPPNSQHRGDEQFF. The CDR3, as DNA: TGTGCCAGCTCACCACCTAACAGCCAGCACAGGGGCGATGAGCAGTTCTTC. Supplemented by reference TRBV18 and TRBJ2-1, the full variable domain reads NAGVMQNPRHLVRRRGQEARLRCSPMKGHSHVYWYRQLPEEGLKFMVYLQKENIIDESGMPKERFSAEFPKEGPSILRIQQVVRGDSAAYFCASSPPNSQHRGDEQFFGPGTRLTVL.

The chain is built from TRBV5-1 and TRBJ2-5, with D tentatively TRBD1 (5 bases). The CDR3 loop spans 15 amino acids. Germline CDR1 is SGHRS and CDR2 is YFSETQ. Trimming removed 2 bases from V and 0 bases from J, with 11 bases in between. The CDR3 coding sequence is TGCGCCAGCAGCTTTTTCGTGACAGACCAAGAGACCCAGTACTTC. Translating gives CASSFFVTDQETQYF.

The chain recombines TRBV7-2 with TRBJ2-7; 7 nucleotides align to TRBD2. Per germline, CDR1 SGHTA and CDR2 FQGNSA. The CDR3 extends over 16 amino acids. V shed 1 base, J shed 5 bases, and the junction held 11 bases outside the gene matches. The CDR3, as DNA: TGTGCCAGCAGCTTAGGTAGTGGGGGAGGGATCAACGAGCAGTACTTC. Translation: CASSLGSGGGINEQYF.

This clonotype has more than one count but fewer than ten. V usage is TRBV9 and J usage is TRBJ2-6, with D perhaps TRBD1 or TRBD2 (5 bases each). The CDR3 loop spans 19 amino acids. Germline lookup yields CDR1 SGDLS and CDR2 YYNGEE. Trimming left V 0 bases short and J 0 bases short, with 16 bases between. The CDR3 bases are TGTGCCAGCAGCGTAGAGGCAGGGACCCGGGGCTCTGGGGCCAACGTCCTGACTTTC. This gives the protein CASSVEAGTRGSGANVLTF. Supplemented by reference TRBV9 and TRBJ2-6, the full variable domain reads DSGVTQTPKHLITATGQRVTLRCSPRSGDLSVYWYQQSLDQGLQFLIQYYNGEERAKGNILERFSAQQFPDLHSELNLSSLELGDSALYFCASSVEAGTRGSGANVLTFGAGSRLTVL.

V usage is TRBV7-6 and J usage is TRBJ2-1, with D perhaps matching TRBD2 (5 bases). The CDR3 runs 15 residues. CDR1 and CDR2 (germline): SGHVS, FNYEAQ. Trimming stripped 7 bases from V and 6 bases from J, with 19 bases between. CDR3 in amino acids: CASTLSGELGNEQFF. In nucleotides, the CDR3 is TGTGCCAGCACCCTGAGCGGAGAGCTTGGCAATGAGCAGTTCTTC. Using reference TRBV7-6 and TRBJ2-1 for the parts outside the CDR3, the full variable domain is GAGVSQSPRYKVTKRGQDVALRCDPISGHVSLYWYRQALGQGPEFLTYFNYEAQQDKSGLPNDRFSAERPEGSISTLTIQRTEQRDSAMYRCASTLSGELGNEQFFGPGTRLTVL.

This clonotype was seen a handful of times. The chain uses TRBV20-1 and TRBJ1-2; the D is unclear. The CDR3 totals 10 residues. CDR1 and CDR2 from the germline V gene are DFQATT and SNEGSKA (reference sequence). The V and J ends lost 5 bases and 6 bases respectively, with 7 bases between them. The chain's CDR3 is CSARRDGYTF. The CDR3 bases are TGCAGTGCTCGGCGGGATGGCTACACCTTC.

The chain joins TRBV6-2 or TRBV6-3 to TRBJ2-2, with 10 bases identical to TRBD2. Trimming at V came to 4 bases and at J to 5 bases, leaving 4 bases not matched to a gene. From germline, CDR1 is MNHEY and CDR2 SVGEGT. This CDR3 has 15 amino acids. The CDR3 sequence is CASSLLAGKTGELFF. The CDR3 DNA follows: TGTGCCAGCAGTTTACTAGCGGGAAAAACCGGGGAGCTGTTTTTT.

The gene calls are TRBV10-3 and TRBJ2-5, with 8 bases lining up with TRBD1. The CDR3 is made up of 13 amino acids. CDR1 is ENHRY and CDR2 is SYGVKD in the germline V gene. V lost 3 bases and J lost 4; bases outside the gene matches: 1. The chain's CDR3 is CAISETGGETQYF. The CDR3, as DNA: TGTGCCATCAGTGAAACAGGGGGAGAGACCCAGTACTTC.

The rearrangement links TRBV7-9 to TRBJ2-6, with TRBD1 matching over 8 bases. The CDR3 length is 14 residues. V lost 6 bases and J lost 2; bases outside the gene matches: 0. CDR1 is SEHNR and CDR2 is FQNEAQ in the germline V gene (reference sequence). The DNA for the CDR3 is TGTGCCAGCAGGACAGGGGCTGGGGCCAACGTCCTGACTTTC. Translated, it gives CASRTGAGANVLTF.

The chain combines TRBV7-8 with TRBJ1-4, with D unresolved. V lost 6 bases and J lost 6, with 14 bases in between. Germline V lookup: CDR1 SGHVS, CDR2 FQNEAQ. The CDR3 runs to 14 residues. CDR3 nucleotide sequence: TGTGCCAGCAGGGGCAACCTTGGTCATGAAAAACTGTTTTTT. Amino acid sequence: CASRGNLGHEKLFF.

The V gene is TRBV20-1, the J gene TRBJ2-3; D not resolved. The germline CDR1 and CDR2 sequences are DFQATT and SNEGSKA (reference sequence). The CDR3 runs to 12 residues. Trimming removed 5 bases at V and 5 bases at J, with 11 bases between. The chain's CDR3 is CSAGPRGDTQYF. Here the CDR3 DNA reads TGCAGTGCTGGCCCCCGAGGAGATACGCAGTATTTT.

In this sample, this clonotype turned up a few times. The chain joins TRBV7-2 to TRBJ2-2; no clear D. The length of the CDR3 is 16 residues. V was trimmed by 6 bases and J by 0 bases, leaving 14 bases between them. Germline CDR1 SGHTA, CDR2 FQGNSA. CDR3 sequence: CASSLLGLSNTGELFF. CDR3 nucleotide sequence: TGTGCCAGCAGTTTACTGGGTTTATCGAACACCGGGGAGCTGTTTTTT. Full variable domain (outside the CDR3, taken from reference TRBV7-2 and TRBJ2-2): GAGVSQSPSNKVTEKGKDVELRCDPISGHTALYWYRQSLGQGLEFLIYFQGNSAPDKSGLPSDRFSAERTGGSVSTLTIQRTQQEDSAVYLCASSLLGLSNTGELFFGEGSRLTVL.